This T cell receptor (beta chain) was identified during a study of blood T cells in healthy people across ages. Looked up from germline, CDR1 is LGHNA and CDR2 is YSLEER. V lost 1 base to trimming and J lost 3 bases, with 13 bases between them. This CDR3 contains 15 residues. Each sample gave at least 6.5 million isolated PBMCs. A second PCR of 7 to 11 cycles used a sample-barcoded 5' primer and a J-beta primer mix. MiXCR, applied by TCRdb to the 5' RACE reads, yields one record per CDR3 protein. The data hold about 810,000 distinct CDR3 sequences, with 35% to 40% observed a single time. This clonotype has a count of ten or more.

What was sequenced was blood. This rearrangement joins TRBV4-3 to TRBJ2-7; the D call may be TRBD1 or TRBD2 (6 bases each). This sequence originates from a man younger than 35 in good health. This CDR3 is CASSQANGGGYEQYF. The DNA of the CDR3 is TGCGCCAGCAGCCAAGCCAACGGAGGGGGCTACGAGCAGTACTTC.